The clone carrying this T cell receptor beta chain has only a few counts. The antigen remains undetermined. The sample originates from a study of response to subunit inactivated influenza vaccine. General study findings and limits: That few new T cells are recruited by each seasonal influenza vaccination was the authors' suggestion.

TCRdb itself ran the RT-PCR reads through MiXCR, one entry per CDR3 protein. The table has about 160,000 distinct CDR3 sequences, 11% seen once. The TCR originated in a man aged 50-60 years who received an inactivated influenza vaccine. Material: non-naive T cells sorted from PBMCs, obtained more than 35 days after vaccination.

As DNA, the CDR3 is TGTGCCAGCAGCGCGCCTTTAGCGGGAGGCTACAATGAGCAGTTCTTC. Encoded protein: CASSAPLAGGYNEQFF. The genes are TRBV7-2 and TRBJ2-1, with 10 positions matching TRBD2. The trim removed 5 bases at V and 3 bases at J, leaving 7 bases unmatched. The CDR3 sequence is 16 residues long. The germline gives CDR1 SGHTA, CDR2 FQGNSA. Together with reference TRBV7-2 and TRBJ2-1, the CDR3 gives the full variable domain: GAGVSQSPSNKVTEKGKDVELRCDPISGHTALYWYRQSLGQGLEFLIYFQGNSAPDKSGLPSDRFSAERTGGSVSTLTIQRTQQEDSAVYLCASSAPLAGGYNEQFFGPGTRLTVL.